This TCR beta chain was found in a study of blood T cell repertoires in COVID-19. On the study more broadly: The United States, Italy and Spain provided the acute and convalescent COVID-19 samples. PBMCs, B-cell-depleted T cells, or T cells provided the cDNA or gDNA that made up the material.

Original processing notes: By means of reference gene primer amplification, nucleated cell counts were estimated. Clones were sequenced by immunoSEQ multiplex PCR, and TCRdb holds only the in-frame ones, with some missing. For V, J and clone size, that table is used; D and trimming come from the DNA. The sample has a few hundred thousand clones; about nine tenths are singletons. V was clipped by 4 bases and J by 6 bases; unmatched bases: 5. The CDR3 has 14 residues. The germline CDR1 and CDR2 sequences are SGHNT and YYREEE (reference sequence). Sequencing input: peripheral blood. The receptor was isolated from a man aged 45 to 65 with acute or convalescent COVID-19. The rearrangement joins TRBV5-4 to TRBJ2-5; the match to TRBD1 covers 11 bases. The CDR3: CASSPDRGRKTQYF. The CDR3 bases are TGTGCCAGCAGCCCGGACAGGGGGCGAAAGACCCAGTACTTC. Combining the CDR3 with reference TRBV5-4 and TRBJ2-5 gives the whole variable domain ETGVTQSPTHLIKTRGQQVTLRCSSQSGHNTVSWYQQALGQGPQFIFQYYREEENGRGNFPPRFSGLQFPNYSSELNVNALELDDSALYLCASSPDRGRKTQYFGPGTRLLVL.